This entry is about one TCR beta chain. Germline V CDR1 and CDR2: MNHEY, SVGEGT. This CDR3 contains 14 residues. The germline V and J ends were trimmed by 2 bases and 5 bases, with 12 bases remaining between them. The data stem from a study of spatial heterogeneity in lung cancer. Specified time point: blood at routine non-recurrence follow-up after resection. Whole RNA, isolated from tumor, nontumor lung or frozen PBMC, was sequenced without prior sorting. TCRdb reprocessed the 5' RACE reads via MiXCR and lists one record per CDR3 protein. In the table there are about 25,000 distinct CDR3 sequences, 6% of which are singletons.

This TCR was recovered from a male donor with early-stage non-small cell lung cancer. Sequencing used PBMCs, obtained at follow-up. This chain uses TRBV6-2 or TRBV6-3 with TRBJ2-5, with D unclear. CDR3 in DNA: TGTGCCAGCAGTTACGCGACGTTCAGGGAGACCCAGTACTTC. Its protein is CASSYATFRETQYF.